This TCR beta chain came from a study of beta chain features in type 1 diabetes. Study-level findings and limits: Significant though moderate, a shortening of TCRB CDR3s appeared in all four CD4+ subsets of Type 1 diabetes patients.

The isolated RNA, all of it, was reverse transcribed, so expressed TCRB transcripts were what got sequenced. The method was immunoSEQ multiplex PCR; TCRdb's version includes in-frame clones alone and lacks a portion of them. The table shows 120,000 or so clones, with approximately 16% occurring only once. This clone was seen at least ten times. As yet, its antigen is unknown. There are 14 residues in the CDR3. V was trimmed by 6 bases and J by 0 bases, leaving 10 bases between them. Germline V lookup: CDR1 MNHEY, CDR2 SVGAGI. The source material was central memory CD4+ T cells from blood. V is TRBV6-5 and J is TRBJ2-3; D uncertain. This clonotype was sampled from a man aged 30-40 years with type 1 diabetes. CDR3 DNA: TGTGCCAGCAGCACAACTCTAAGCACAGATACGCAGTATTTT. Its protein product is CASSTTLSTDTQYF.